A selection of T cell receptor beta chains follows, all from one sample in a study of blood T cells in healthy people across ages. MiXCR was run by TCRdb on the 5' RACE reads, yielding one entry per CDR3 protein. The sample has around 1,000,000 distinct CDR3 sequences, more than 30% seen once; the top ten hold about an eighth. Sequencing input: blood. The receptors were gathered from a man between 18 and 29 years old in good health. CDR3s include the opening cysteine and the closing phenylalanine or tryptophan. D genes are given only for firm matches. Part of the rows lack a size; the others show once, few, many or a class for expanded clones.

clone_size	d_call	j_call	v_call	cdr3_aa	cdr3_nt
NA	NA	TRBJ2-1	TRBV7-2	CASKGGGYNEQFF	TGTGCCAGCAAAGGGGGGGGGTACAATGAGCAGTTCTTC
NA	NA	TRBJ1-6	TRBV20-1	CSAKTVRDSPLHF	TGCAGTGCTAAGACTGTTCGGGATTCACCCCTCCACTTT
many	NA	TRBJ2-5	TRBV7-9	CASSLVPNQETQYF	TGTGCCAGCAGCTTAGTCCCGAACCAAGAGACCCAGTACTTC
NA	TRBD1	TRBJ1-2	TRBV28	CASQAGGRDYGYTF	TGTGCCAGCCAAGCAGGGGGTAGGGACTATGGCTACACCTTC
NA	NA	TRBJ2-5	TRBV6-6	CASSPLESYNEQYF	TGTGCCAGCAGCCCCTTGGAGAGCTACAATGAGCAGTACTTC
NA	NA	TRBJ2-7	TRBV11-2	CASSLTLADFSYNEQYF	TGTGCCAGCAGCTTAACTCTTGCGGATTTCTCCTACAATGAGCAGTACTTC
few	NA	TRBJ2-1	TRBV6-5	CASSFMWAGATYNEQFF	TGTGCCAGCAGTTTCATGTGGGCGGGGGCCACTTACAATGAGCAGTTCTTC
NA	NA	TRBJ1-1	TRBV12-3/TRBV12-4	CASTYREAASEAFF	TGTGCCAGCACCTACCGGGAGGCGGCAAGTGAAGCTTTCTTT
few	TRBD1	TRBJ1-1	TRBV2	CASSETDRGPNTEAFF	TGTGCCAGCAGTGAAACGGACAGGGGGCCGAACACTGAAGCTTTCTTT
NA	NA	TRBJ2-5	TRBV2	CASRGLGLETQYF	TGTGCCAGCAGGGGGCTAGGGTTGGAGACCCAGTACTTC
few	NA	TRBJ1-6	TRBV6-6	CASSEWSYNSPLHF	TGTGCCAGCAGTGAATGGAGTTATAATTCACCCCTCCACTTT
few	NA	TRBJ1-2	TRBV20-1	CSARADYTF	TGCAGTGCTAGAGCCGACTACACCTTC
many	TRBD1	TRBJ2-5	TRBV2	CASSRDRGETQYF	TGTGCCAGCAGTCGGGACAGGGGTGAGACCCAGTACTTC
NA	NA	TRBJ2-1	TRBV5-1	CASREGGGYNEQFF	TGCGCCAGCAGAGAGGGGGGCGGATACAATGAGCAGTTCTTC
few	TRBD2	TRBJ2-5	TRBV20-1	CSARGPSGGDGETQYF	TGCAGTGCTAGAGGACCTAGCGGGGGGGATGGAGAGACCCAGTACTTC
NA	NA	TRBJ2-5	TRBV29-1	CSVELGAETQYF	TGCAGCGTTGAACTAGGAGCGGAGACCCAGTACTTC
NA	NA	TRBJ2-1	TRBV20-1	CSARDRLEGNNEQFF	TGCAGTGCTAGAGATCGGCTAGAGGGTAACAATGAGCAGTTCTTC
NA	NA	TRBJ2-3	TRBV7-9	CASSLATETSTDTQYF	TGTGCCAGCAGCTTAGCTACTGAAACTAGCACAGATACGCAGTATTTT
few	NA	TRBJ1-4	TRBV20-1	CSAPAGRGLRDEKLFF	TGCAGTGCTCCGGCGGGGAGGGGCCTGAGAGACGAAAAACTGTTTTTT
NA	TRBD1	TRBJ1-1	TRBV5-1	CASSLGRGQLTEAFF	TGCGCCAGCAGCTTGGGGAGGGGGCAGCTCACTGAAGCTTTCTTT
few	NA	TRBJ1-3	TRBV27	CASSWGAGNTIYF	TGTGCCAGCAGTTGGGGCGCGGGGAACACCATATATTTT
NA	TRBD1	TRBJ2-7	TRBV7-3	CASSRGQGFYNEQYF	TGTGCCAGCAGCCGGGGACAGGGTTTCTACAATGAGCAGTACTTC
NA	TRBD1	TRBJ2-2	TRBV20-1	CSAKDRVKGGELFF	TGCAGTGCCAAAGACAGGGTAAAGGGCGGGGAGCTGTTTTTT
NA	NA	TRBJ2-1	TRBV20-1	CSANRGEGHEQFF	TGCAGTGCTAACCGCGGTGAAGGTCATGAGCAGTTCTTC
NA	TRBD2	TRBJ2-5	TRBV20-1	CSASQLAGNQETQYF	TGCAGTGCTAGCCAACTAGCGGGGAACCAAGAGACCCAGTACTTC
few	NA	TRBJ1-1	TRBV6-5	CASKIGVVAFF	TGTGCCAGCAAAATAGGGGTGGTAGCTTTCTTT
few	TRBD1	TRBJ1-1	TRBV20-1	CSYTGGFTEAFF	TGCAGTTATACAGGGGGCTTCACTGAAGCTTTCTTT
NA	NA	TRBJ2-1	TRBV6-2/TRBV6-3	CASSYSAGTLTQFF	TGTGCCAGCAGTTACTCGGCAGGGACACTGACCCAGTTCTTC
NA	NA	TRBJ1-4	TRBV12-3/TRBV12-4	CASSLRQSNEKLFF	TGTGCCAGCAGTTTACGGCAGTCTAATGAAAAACTGTTTTTT
few	TRBD2	TRBJ2-5	TRBV5-1	CASSSPISGGPYNEQYF	TGCGCCAGCAGCTCCCCCATTAGCGGGGGGCCTTACAATGAGCAGTACTTC
NA	NA	TRBJ1-6	TRBV7-2	CASTPRGRGSPLHF	TGTGCCAGCACCCCAAGAGGCCGCGGTTCACCCCTCCACTTT
few	NA	TRBJ2-4	TRBV5-4	CASSSKLQGDKNIQYF	TGTGCCAGCAGCTCCAAACTTCAGGGTGACAAAAACATTCAGTACTTC
NA	NA	TRBJ1-3	TRBV28	CASRLREGISGNTIYF	TGTGCCAGCAGACTAAGGGAGGGGATCTCTGGAAACACCATATATTTT
few	NA	TRBJ2-1	TRBV29-1	CSAARVIDNSYNEQFF	TGCAGCGCCGCCCGGGTCATTGATAACTCCTACAATGAGCAGTTCTTC
NA	NA	TRBJ2-3	TRBV29-1	CSADSSNQPQYF	TGCAGCGCAGACAGTAGCAATCAGCCCCAGTATTTT
few	NA	TRBJ2-5	TRBV20-1	CSAKDLQETQYF	TGCAGTGCTAAAGATTTACAAGAGACCCAGTACTTC